Here is one TCR beta chain with its context. These data belong to a study of T cell changes during pregnancy in multiple sclerosis. Unmatched junction bases numbered 6, after V lost 4 bases and J lost 6 bases. Germline loops: CDR1 SGHNT, CDR2 YYREEE (reference sequence). This CDR3 has 14 residues. Assay: immunoSEQ multiplex PCR; the TCRdb copy retains only in-frame clones and omits some. The sample has 70,000 to 100,000 clones; around 93% are singletons. The chain links TRBV5-4 to TRBJ2-3, with 9 bases identical to TRBD2. The sample here was peripheral blood, taken in the first trimester of pregnancy. The receptor was isolated from a female donor with multiple sclerosis, enrolled in a pregnancy study. CDR3 DNA sequence: TGTGCCAGCAGCCTAGCGGGGATTGGGGATACGCAGTATTTT. The encoded protein is CASSLAGIGDTQYF.